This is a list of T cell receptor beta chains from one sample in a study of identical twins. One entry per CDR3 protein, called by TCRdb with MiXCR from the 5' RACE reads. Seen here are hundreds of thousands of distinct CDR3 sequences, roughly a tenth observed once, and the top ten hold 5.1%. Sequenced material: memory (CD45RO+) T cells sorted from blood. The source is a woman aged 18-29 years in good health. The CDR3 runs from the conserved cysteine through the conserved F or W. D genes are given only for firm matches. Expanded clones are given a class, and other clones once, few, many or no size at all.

DNA: TGCAGTGCTAGCGGGGGAGTGGGGGACACCGGGGAGCTGTTTTTT; CDR3: CSASGGVGDTGELFF; D: -; size: -; V: TRBV20-1; J: TRBJ2-2
DNA: TGTGCCAGCAGCGTAGAGCCCAATCAGCCCCAGCATTTT; CDR3: CASSVEPNQPQHF; D: -; size: -; V: TRBV9; J: TRBJ1-5
DNA: TGTGCCAGCAGCTTTAACGGGCCTGAAAAACTGTTTTTT; CDR3: CASSFNGPEKLFF; D: -; size: few; V: TRBV7-9; J: TRBJ1-4
DNA: TGTGCCAGCAGCTTGGGGGGGCGGACCTACAATGAGCAGTTCTTC; CDR3: CASSLGGRTYNEQFF; D: -; size: many; V: TRBV5-6; J: TRBJ2-1
DNA: TGCGCCAGCGGGTCGACTAGCGTGGGGGATACGCAGTATTTT; CDR3: CASGSTSVGDTQYF; D: TRBD2; size: few; V: TRBV10-2; J: TRBJ2-3
DNA: TGTGCCAGCAGCTCTCGAGGCAATCAGCCCCAGCATTTT; CDR3: CASSSRGNQPQHF; D: -; size: -; V: TRBV7-2; J: TRBJ1-5
DNA: TGTGCCAGCAGCCATCGGCTAGCGGGAAAAGGTGAGCAGTTCTTC; CDR3: CASSHRLAGKGEQFF; D: TRBD2; size: many; V: TRBV11-2; J: TRBJ2-1
DNA: TGCGCCAGCAGCCAAGATACTAGTACCGGGGAGCTGTTTTTT; CDR3: CASSQDTSTGELFF; D: -; size: few; V: TRBV4-3; J: TRBJ2-2
DNA: TGCGCCAGCAGCCAAGATACGCCGGGAGGCTCCGCCAAAAACATTCAGTACTTC; CDR3: CASSQDTPGGSAKNIQYF; D: TRBD2; size: -; V: TRBV4-3; J: TRBJ2-4
DNA: TGTGCCAGCAGTTACGGAAGCGGGGGGGCCTACAATGAGCAGTTCTTC; CDR3: CASSYGSGGAYNEQFF; D: TRBD2; size: few; V: TRBV6-5; J: TRBJ2-1
DNA: TGCAGCTGTGCCGGGGTCTCCAGCTCCTACAATGAGCAGTTCTTC; CDR3: CSCAGVSSSYNEQFF; D: -; size: -; V: TRBV29-1; J: TRBJ2-1
DNA: TGCGCCAGCAGTGAGATAACAGGGGCCGTCTCGGGGGGCCGCACAGATACGCAGTATTTT; CDR3: CASSEITGAVSGGRTDTQYF; D: -; size: -; V: TRBV10-1; J: TRBJ2-3
DNA: TGTGCCAGCAGCTGGCAGGGTTCAGGCAATCAGCCCCAGCATTTT; CDR3: CASSWQGSGNQPQHF; D: -; size: many; V: TRBV5-8; J: TRBJ1-5
DNA: TGCGCCAGCAGCCTAGGACAGTTAAATAATGAAAAACTGTTTTTT; CDR3: CASSLGQLNNEKLFF; D: -; size: many; V: TRBV5-1; J: TRBJ1-4
DNA: TGTGCCAGCAGCCCTAAACGGGACTTCTACAATGAGCAGTTCTTC; CDR3: CASSPKRDFYNEQFF; D: -; size: -; V: TRBV3-1; J: TRBJ2-1
DNA: TGTGCCAGCAGTTTACACCTAGCGGGGGGACAAGAGACCCAGTACTTC; CDR3: CASSLHLAGGQETQYF; D: TRBD2; size: -; V: TRBV6-5; J: TRBJ2-5
DNA: TGTGCCATCAGCGGACAGGGGAGGGACGAGCAGTACTTC; CDR3: CAISGQGRDEQYF; D: TRBD1; size: -; V: TRBV10-3; J: TRBJ2-7
DNA: TGCAGTGCTAGCGGGGGGGCGCACGAGCAGTACTTC; CDR3: CSASGGAHEQYF; D: TRBD2; size: few; V: TRBV20-1; J: TRBJ2-7
DNA: TGCAGTGCACCACCGGGCCGCCAAGAGACCCAGTACTTC; CDR3: CSAPPGRQETQYF; D: -; size: -; V: TRBV20-1; J: TRBJ2-5
DNA: TGTGCCAGCAGTGAAGTAGGCGAGGGACAAGCTTTCTTT; CDR3: CASSEVGEGQAFF; D: -; size: few; V: TRBV2; J: TRBJ1-1
DNA: TGTGCCCTAGGCAGGGGCTATGGAGAGACCCAGTACTTC; CDR3: CALGRGYGETQYF; D: -; size: few; V: TRBV2; J: TRBJ2-5
DNA: TGTGCCAGCAGTCTCCGCCCCCCTTGGACAGGGAGGCACAATGAGCAGTTCTTC; CDR3: CASSLRPPWTGRHNEQFF; D: TRBD1; size: few; V: TRBV27; J: TRBJ2-1